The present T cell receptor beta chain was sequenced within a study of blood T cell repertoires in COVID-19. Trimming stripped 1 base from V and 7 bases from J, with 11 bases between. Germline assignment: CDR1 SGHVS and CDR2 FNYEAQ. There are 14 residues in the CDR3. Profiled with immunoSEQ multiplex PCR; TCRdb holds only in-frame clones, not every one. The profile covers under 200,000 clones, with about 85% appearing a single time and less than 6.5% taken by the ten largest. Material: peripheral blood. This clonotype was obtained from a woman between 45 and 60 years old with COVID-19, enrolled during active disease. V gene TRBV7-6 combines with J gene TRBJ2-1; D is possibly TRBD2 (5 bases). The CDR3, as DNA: TGTGCCAGCAGCTTAGTTGACTACCAGAATGAGCAGTTCTTC. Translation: CASSLVDYQNEQFF.